These T cell receptor beta chains were read from a single sample in a study of blood T cell repertoires in COVID-19. TCRdb keeps only in-frame clones here, not all; method: immunoSEQ multiplex PCR. The repertoire holds a few hundred thousand clones, with 85% to 90% as singletons. The sequenced material came from peripheral blood. The receptors come from a man in his 60s with acute or convalescent COVID-19. The conserved cysteine and the conserved F or W are not part of the CDR3 here.

V gene: TRBV7-2
J gene: TRBJ1-2
CDR3 protein: ASSRDAYGYT

V gene: TRBV6-5
J gene: TRBJ2-7
CDR3 protein: ASSYSGTGGGEQY

V gene: TRBV18
J gene: TRBJ1-2
CDR3 protein: ASSPPAGGNYGYT

V gene: TRBV11-2
J gene: TRBJ1-1
CDR3 protein: ASSRRTGVATEAF

V gene: TRBV4-3
J gene: TRBJ2-6
CDR3 protein: ASSQDFGVMTGANVLT

V gene: TRBV28
J gene: TRBJ1-2
CDR3 protein: ASSLSPKQGYGYT

V gene: TRBV9
J gene: TRBJ2-3
CDR3 protein: ASSVVLAESTDTQY

V gene: TRBV28
J gene: TRBJ1-3
CDR3 protein: ASSFGGNSGNTIY

V gene: TRBV28
J gene: TRBJ2-5
CDR3 protein: ASSFPEETQY

V gene: TRBV18
J gene: TRBJ2-3
CDR3 protein: ASSPRTSGEEY

V gene: TRBV7-9
J gene: TRBJ2-5
CDR3 protein: ASSLRVGQSETQY

V gene: TRBV19
J gene: TRBJ2-6
CDR3 protein: ASSRPSGANVLT

V gene: TRBV10-2
J gene: TRBJ1-2
CDR3 protein: ASKETLDYGYT

V gene: TRBV7-2
J gene: TRBJ2-3
CDR3 protein: ASSLIWPLPRTQY

V gene: TRBV11-2
J gene: TRBJ1-6
CDR3 protein: ASSINRGANSPLH

V gene: TRBV9
J gene: TRBJ2-1
CDR3 protein: ASSPRGESSYNEQF

V gene: TRBV19
J gene: TRBJ1-1
CDR3 protein: ASSSHPGQGDTEAF

V gene: TRBV5-6
J gene: TRBJ1-6
CDR3 protein: ASSLWSSSYNSPLH

V gene: TRBV7-2
J gene: TRBJ2-5
CDR3 protein: ASSPGTSGGAQY

V gene: TRBV6-5
J gene: TRBJ2-1
CDR3 protein: ASRPTKLMGNEQF

V gene: TRBV19
J gene: TRBJ1-4
CDR3 protein: ASRGQGSVSEKLF

V gene: TRBV29-1
J gene: TRBJ2-5
CDR3 protein: SVSGGRGRGGETQY

V gene: TRBV28
J gene: TRBJ1-1
CDR3 protein: ATNLNTEAF

V gene: TRBV5-1
J gene: TRBJ1-2
CDR3 protein: ASSLALGGDYGYT

V gene: TRBV29-1
J gene: TRBJ1-3
CDR3 protein: SVGVRGSGNTIY

V gene: TRBV6-5
J gene: TRBJ1-1
CDR3 protein: ASTRDRANTEAF

V gene: TRBV4-1
J gene: TRBJ2-7
CDR3 protein: ASSQAKAGAPTEQY

V gene: TRBV5-4
J gene: TRBJ2-2
CDR3 protein: ASSLAAGGPGGELF

V gene: TRBV3-1/TRBV3-2
J gene: TRBJ2-3
CDR3 protein: ASSQFADTQY

V gene: TRBV2
J gene: TRBJ2-6
CDR3 protein: ASNRVAGGSGANVLT

V gene: TRBV18
J gene: TRBJ1-1
CDR3 protein: ASSPQGRNTEAF

V gene: TRBV27
J gene: TRBJ1-6
CDR3 protein: ASSWGTHNSPLH

V gene: TRBV6-1
J gene: TRBJ1-1
CDR3 protein: ASSERGRMNTEAF

V gene: TRBV7-9
J gene: TRBJ2-4
CDR3 protein: ASSLVGGGTGENIQY

V gene: TRBV2
J gene: TRBJ2-2
CDR3 protein: ASSRDRGSSNTGELF

V gene: TRBV9
J gene: TRBJ1-2
CDR3 protein: ASSPEEGRFYGYT

V gene: TRBV30
J gene: TRBJ1-1
CDR3 protein: AWSPPPSGNTEAF

V gene: TRBV7-9
J gene: TRBJ1-4
CDR3 protein: ASSLDGWYEKLF